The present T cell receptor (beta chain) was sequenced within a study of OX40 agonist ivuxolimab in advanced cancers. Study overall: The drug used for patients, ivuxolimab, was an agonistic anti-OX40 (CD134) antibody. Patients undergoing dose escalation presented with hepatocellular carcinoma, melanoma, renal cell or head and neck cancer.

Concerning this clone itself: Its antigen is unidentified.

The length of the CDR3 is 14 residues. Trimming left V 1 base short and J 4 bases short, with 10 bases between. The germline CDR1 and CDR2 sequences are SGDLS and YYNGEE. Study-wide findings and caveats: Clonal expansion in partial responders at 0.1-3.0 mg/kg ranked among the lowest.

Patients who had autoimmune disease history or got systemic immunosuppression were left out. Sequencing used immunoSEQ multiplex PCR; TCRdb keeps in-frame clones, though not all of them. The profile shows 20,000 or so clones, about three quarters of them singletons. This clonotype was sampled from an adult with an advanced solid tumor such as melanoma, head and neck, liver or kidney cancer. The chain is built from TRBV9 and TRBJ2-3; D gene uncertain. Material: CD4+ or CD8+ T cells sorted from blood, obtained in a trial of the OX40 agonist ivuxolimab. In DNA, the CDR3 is TGTGCCAGCAGCGTAACCGACGGATCAGATACGCAGTATTTT. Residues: CASSVTDGSDTQYF. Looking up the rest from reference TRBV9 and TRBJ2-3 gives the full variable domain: DSGVTQTPKHLITATGQRVTLRCSPRSGDLSVYWYQQSLDQGLQFLIQYYNGEERAKGNILERFSAQQFPDLHSELNLSSLELGDSALYFCASSVTDGSDTQYFGPGTRLTVL.